The 31 T cell receptor beta chains reported below all come from one sample, sequenced in a study of vaccination and CD4 T cells after COVID-19. An Oncomine TCR Beta short-read assay was used to sequence the DNA from cultured CD4+ T cells. One entry per CDR3 protein results from TCRdb running MiXCR on the PCR reads. Seen here are some 15,000 distinct CDR3 sequences, about a fifth observed once, and the top ten hold around 12%. Treatment specified: roughly 10-day PBMC culture with coronavirus spike peptide pools or control peptides (ViraFEST assay). Which antigens these TCRs recognize remains unknown. The source material was CD4+ T cells from blood, cultured in vitro, sampled before SARS-CoV-2 vaccination. These receptor sequences come from a human donor who received a COVID-19 vaccine.

This clonotype has only a few counts. The chain links TRBV12-3 or TRBV12-4 to TRBJ1-5; D not resolved. The length of the CDR3 is 14 residues. Trimming pared 6 bases from V and 0 bases from J, leaving 9 bases between. In nucleotides, the CDR3 is TGTGCCAGCAGACGAAGCTATAGCAATCAGCCCCAGCATTTT. This sequence encodes CASRRSYSNQPQHF.

This clonotype showed up just a few times. The V call is TRBV12-3 or TRBV12-4, the J call TRBJ2-7; 10 bases are a match to TRBD1. The CDR3 extends over 15 amino acids. J was trimmed by 6 bases and V by 5 bases; bases with no gene match: 10. The CDR3 DNA reads as TGTGCCAGCAGTGCCGGACAGGGGGGACCGGGCGAGCAGTACTTC. It codes for CASSAGQGGPGEQYF.

This clonotype has more than one count but fewer than ten. The J gene is TRBJ2-1, the V gene TRBV4-1; 14 nucleotides align to TRBD2. Per the germline V gene, CDR1 is MGHRA and CDR2 is YSYEKL. This CDR3 has 18 amino acids. Losses at the gene ends were 1 base for V and 0 bases for J; bases not matched to a gene: 2. For the CDR3, the DNA is TGCGCCAGCAGCCAAGCGACTAGCGGGGGGGCCTCCTACAATGAGCAGTTCTTC. This encodes CASSQATSGGASYNEQFF.

The rearrangement uses TRBV28 and TRBJ1-5; TRBD1 matches at 12 bases. Germline-derived CDR1 and CDR2 are MDHEN and SYDVKM. This CDR3 contains 21 residues. The trim removed 5 bases at V and 0 bases at J, leaving 17 bases unmatched. The CDR3 protein is CASSRDRGPRRGTYSNQPQHF. CDR3 coding DNA: TGTGCCAGCAGTAGGGACAGGGGGCCCCGTAGAGGGACATATAGCAATCAGCCCCAGCATTTT.

In nucleotides, the CDR3 is TGTGCCAGCAGCTTCGGCAGGGTCACAGATACGCAGTATTTT. This translates into CASSFGRVTDTQYF. V usage is TRBV5-4 and J usage is TRBJ2-3; possible D gene TRBD1, 5 bases. The CDR3 spans 14 residues. V lost 2 bases and J 2 bases, leaving 9 bases between the germline ends. From germline, CDR1 is SGHNT and CDR2 YYREEE (reference sequence).

This clonotype was observed a handful of times. The rearrangement uses TRBV15 and TRBJ1-1; possible D gene TRBD1, 5 bases. Germline lookup yields CDR1 LNHNV and CDR2 YYDKDF (reference sequence). This CDR3 has 13 amino acids. V shed 1 base and J shed 6 bases, with 9 bases lying between them. CDR3 region: CATSRASGAEAFF. DNA for the CDR3: TGTGCCACCAGCAGAGCTTCGGGGGCTGAAGCTTTCTTT.

The rearrangement joins TRBV6-1 to TRBJ2-3; weak D call: TRBD2 (7 bases). CDR3 length equals 17 residues. Trimming left V 7 bases short and J 2 bases short, with 22 bases between. Germline-derived CDR1 and CDR2 are MNHNS and SASEGT. The CDR3 sequence: CASTRGAGASLTDTQYF. CDR3 coding DNA: TGTGCCAGCACCCGTGGGGCGGGGGCCTCCCTCACAGATACGCAGTATTTT.

The chain joins TRBV7-9 to TRBJ2-5; 16 bases agree with TRBD2. Germline CDR1 and CDR2: SEHNR and FQNEAQ (reference sequence). V gave up 5 bases and J gave up 13 bases; unmatched junction bases: 13. The CDR3 has 16 amino acids. CDR3 in DNA: TGTGCCAGCAGCGAGAGACCCGGGACTAGCGGGGGGGCCATGTACTTC. Amino acid sequence: CASSERPGTSGGAMYF.

J is TRBJ2-7 and V is TRBV5-1; 9 nucleotides line up with TRBD1. This CDR3 is 14 amino acids long. Unmatched junction bases numbered 5, after V lost 6 bases and J lost 1 base. Germline CDR1 is SGHRS and CDR2 is YFSETQ. CDR3 sequence reads: CASTSGTGSYEQYF. The CDR3 nucleotides are TGCGCCAGCACCTCCGGGACAGGGTCCTACGAGCAGTACTTC.

The table lists this clonotype with a few counts. This rearrangement joins TRBV24-1 to TRBJ2-3; 11 bases match TRBD2. Germline trimming cut 4 bases from V and 2 bases from J; bases unmatched to any gene: 4. The germline V gene has CDR1 KGHDR and CDR2 SFDVKD. This CDR3 is built from 16 residues. CDR3 residues: CATSDPSGGYTDTQYF. The CDR3 DNA is TGTGCCACCAGTGACCCTAGCGGGGGGTACACAGATACGCAGTATTTT.

This clonotype was recorded a few times. This chain links TRBV20-1 with TRBJ1-5; unclear D gene. Trimming stripped 3 bases from V and 1 base from J, with 7 bases between. This CDR3 has 13 amino acids. Germline V CDR1 and CDR2: DFQATT, SNEGSKA (reference sequence). In DNA, the CDR3 is TGCAGTGCTAGGGCGGGGAGCAATCAGCCCCAGCATTTT. Translation gives CSARAGSNQPQHF.

The chain recombines TRBV6-1 with TRBJ1-2, with D perhaps matching TRBD1 (5 bases). In germline, CDR1 is MNHNS, CDR2 SASEGT. The CDR3 is made up of 13 amino acids. V was clipped by 7 bases and J by 4 bases, with 13 bases between them. The DNA of the CDR3 is TGTGCCAGCAAGTTTAAGACAGCCTATGGCTACACCTTC. Its protein is CASKFKTAYGYTF.

The rearrangement links TRBV20-1 to TRBJ1-1; D not certain. This CDR3 is 15 amino acids long. CDR1 DFQATT and CDR2 SNEGSKA come from the germline V gene (reference sequence). Trimming took 6 bases from V and 1 from J, leaving 18 bases between them. The CDR3 DNA sequence: TGCAGTGCCCGTGAAGGGTTGAGGGCGAACACTGAAGCTTTCTTT. Protein: CSAREGLRANTEAFF.

This clonotype showed up just a few times. The chain combines TRBV7-9 with TRBJ2-5; 7 nucleotides match TRBD2. The CDR3 is 14 amino acids. CDR1 SEHNR and CDR2 FQNEAQ come from the germline V gene (reference sequence). V gave up 5 bases and J gave up 4 bases; unmatched junction bases: 7. CDR3 coding DNA: TGTGCCAGCAGCCCCTTTAGCGGGCCAGAGACCCAGTACTTC. Translation: CASSPFSGPETQYF. The whole variable domain, remainder taken from reference TRBV7-9 and TRBJ2-5, is DTGVSQNPRHKITKRGQNVTFRCDPISEHNRLYWYRQTLGQGPEFLTYFQNEAQLEKSRLLSDRFSAERPKGSFSTLEIQRTEQGDSAMYLCASSPFSGPETQYFGPGTRLLVL.

The rearrangement joins TRBV2 to TRBJ2-4; a weak D match, TRBD1 (5 bases). V shed 5 bases and J shed 0 bases, with 11 bases lying between them. This CDR3 region has 15 residues. Germline lookup yields CDR1 SNHLY and CDR2 FYNNEI. CDR3 loop: CASSKTGLAKNIQYF. The CDR3 DNA follows: TGTGCCAGCAGTAAAACAGGCTTAGCCAAAAACATTCAGTACTTC.

This rearrangement joins TRBV6-1 to TRBJ2-7; 10 positions match TRBD1. Germline V gene data show CDR1 as MNHNS and CDR2 as SASEGT. This CDR3 is 14 amino acids long. V shed 6 bases, J shed 3 bases, and the junction held 5 bases outside the gene matches. DNA of the CDR3: TGTGCCAGCAGGAGGGGACAGGGGAGCTACGAGCAGTACTTC. It encodes CASRRGQGSYEQYF.

The chain employs TRBV20-1 and TRBJ1-6, with no clear D. Germline assignment: CDR1 DFQATT and CDR2 SNEGSKA (reference sequence). V was shortened by 0 bases and J by 3 bases, with 12 bases between the two germline ends. The CDR3 is 16 residues long. CDR3 bases: TGCAGTGCTAGAGATGGCCCCCTTTTCTATAATTCACCCCTCCACTTT. It translates to CSARDGPLFYNSPLHF.

This clonotype is medium-sized (0.01 to 0.1%). V usage is TRBV20-1 and J usage is TRBJ1-2, with D possibly TRBD1 on 5 matching bases. Trimming pared 1 base from V and 3 bases from J, leaving 15 bases between. CDR1 is DFQATT and CDR2 is SNEGSKA in the germline V gene (reference sequence). The CDR3 length is 15 residues. CDR3 sequence: CSARGVRGPYYGYTF. Written as DNA, the CDR3 is TGCAGTGCTAGAGGGGTACGGGGCCCGTACTATGGCTACACCTTC.

This clonotype was seen more than once but under ten times. The chain employs TRBV11-2 and TRBJ1-2; no clear D gene. V shed 2 bases and J shed 0 bases, with 13 bases lying between them. This CDR3 has 16 residues. Germline V gives CDR1 SGHAT, CDR2 FQNNGV. CDR3 sequence reads: CASSLSWGSTNYGYTF. Written as DNA, the CDR3 is TGTGCCAGCAGCTTATCTTGGGGATCTACTAACTATGGCTACACCTTC.

This clonotype was seen only a few times. This rearrangement joins TRBV28 to TRBJ2-5; 12 nucleotides line up with TRBD2. V shed 4 bases, J shed 4 bases, and the junction held 4 bases outside the gene matches. Germline CDR1 is MDHEN and CDR2 is SYDVKM. This CDR3 contains 15 residues. CDR3 DNA: TGTGCCAGCAGTTCTAGCGGGGGGGTGGGAGAGACCCAGTACTTC. Translating it yields CASSSSGGVGETQYF.

This clonotype was seen a handful of times. The rearrangement uses TRBV6-1 and TRBJ1-3; D is possibly TRBD1 (5 bases). Germline values: CDR1 MNHNS, CDR2 SASEGT. Trimming shortened V by 6 bases and J by 4 bases, and 19 bases separated the two germline ends. The CDR3 contains 16 residues. CDR3 residues: CASSRYGGSDGNTIYF. The CDR3 DNA reads TGTGCCAGCAGCAGATATGGGGGGTCGGACGGAAACACCATATATTTT.

Concerning this clonotype itself: One junction end disagrees with the germline gene, perhaps due to a read error. The chain carries TRBV2 and TRBJ1-2, with a tentative D call TRBD1 (6 bases). From germline, CDR1 is SNHLY and CDR2 FYNNEI. The CDR3 is 13 amino acids. In nucleotides, the CDR3 is TGTGCCAGCAGTGATCAGGGGCGCGGTGGCCACACCTTC. This gives the protein CASSDQGRGGHTF.

Regarding this clonotype: One end of the junction does not line up with germline, which may come from a read error. The V gene is TRBV2, the J gene TRBJ1-5; a weak D match, TRBD1 (6 bases). Germline CDR1 is SNHLY and CDR2 is FYNNEI. The CDR3 is made up of 15 amino acids. The CDR3 sequence: CASRAGGGRNQSQHF. DNA of the CDR3: TGTGCCAGCAGGGCGGGAGGGGGGCGCAATCAGTCCCAGCATTTT.

This clonotype was recorded a few times. This chain connects TRBV19 to TRBJ2-3; the match to TRBD1 covers 7 bases. J gave up 6 bases and V 5 bases, and 20 bases lay outside the gene matches. Germline V gives CDR1 LNHDA, CDR2 SQIVND (reference sequence). The CDR3 runs to 18 residues. CDR3 region: CASSAQLQGVSMMDTQYF. The CDR3 nucleotides read TGTGCCAGTAGTGCACAACTCCAGGGGGTTAGTATGATGGATACGCAGTATTTT.

The V gene is TRBV27, the J gene TRBJ2-7; the match to TRBD1 covers 8 bases. With 0 bases clipped from V and 3 bases from J, the junction kept 4 bases outside the gene matches. From germline, CDR1 is MNHEY and CDR2 SMNVEV (reference sequence). The CDR3 spans 15 residues. The CDR3 DNA sequence: TGTGCCAGCAGTTTATCAGCTGGACAGGGCTACGAGCAGTACTTC. This encodes CASSLSAGQGYEQYF.

The chain joins TRBV6-1 to TRBJ1-2; 9 nucleotides line up with TRBD1. With V trimmed by 4 bases and J by 8 bases, 11 bases remained unmatched. The CDR3 is made up of 15 amino acids. Looked up from germline, CDR1 is MNHNS and CDR2 is SASEGT. This CDR3 is CASSVSRTGDGGYTF. The CDR3 nucleotides read TGTGCCAGCAGTGTGTCCCGGACAGGGGACGGCGGCTACACCTTC.

A few counts support this clonotype. The J gene is TRBJ2-5, the V gene TRBV11-3; TRBD1 agrees at 11 bases. The V segment lost 5 bases and the J segment 4 bases; nucleotides outside the gene matches: 9. Germline V CDR1 and CDR2: SGHNT, YENEEA. The CDR3 consists of 16 residues. The chain's CDR3 is CASSTRTGGVLETQYF. For the CDR3, the DNA is TGTGCCAGCAGCACTCGGACAGGGGGCGTTTTAGAGACCCAGTACTTC.

By proportion, this clonotype is medium-sized (0.01 to 0.1%). The rearrangement links TRBV20-1 to TRBJ2-2; 8 positions match TRBD1. CDR1 DFQATT and CDR2 SNEGSKA come from the germline V gene (reference sequence). Trimming removed 0 bases from V and 2 bases from J; junction bases left unmatched: 5. The CDR3 has 16 amino acids. The CDR3 DNA reads TGCAGTGCTAGAGATAGGGGGACAGGAAACACCGGGGAGCTGTTTTTT. It encodes CSARDRGTGNTGELFF.

The gene calls are TRBV18 and TRBJ1-2; 7 positions match TRBD1. Germline-derived CDR1 and CDR2 are KGHSH and LQKENI. The J segment lost 1 base and the V segment lost 6 bases, leaving 23 bases of the junction unmatched. The CDR3 loop spans 20 amino acids. The CDR3 sequence is CASSAKRQGSGYADNYGYTF. In DNA, the CDR3 is TGTGCCAGCTCGGCGAAAAGACAGGGAAGCGGCTACGCTGATAACTATGGCTACACCTTC. Looking up the rest from reference TRBV18 and TRBJ1-2 gives the full variable domain: NAGVMQNPRHLVRRRGQEARLRCSPMKGHSHVYWYRQLPEEGLKFMVYLQKENIIDESGMPKERFSAEFPKEGPSILRIQQVVRGDSAAYFCASSAKRQGSGYADNYGYTFGSGTRLTVV.

The chain uses TRBV20-1 and TRBJ1-2; TRBD1 matches 7 bases. This CDR3 contains 16 residues. V was clipped by 3 bases and J by 4 bases; unmatched bases: 14. Looked up from germline, CDR1 is DFQATT and CDR2 is SNEGSKA (reference sequence). The CDR3 DNA reads as TGCAGTGCTAGTGGGGAATCCGGGACAGATTCCTATGGCTACACCTTC. Its protein is CSASGESGTDSYGYTF.

The chain employs TRBV6-2 or TRBV6-3 and TRBJ1-5; 10 bases are shared with TRBD1. The CDR3 totals 15 residues. CDR1 and CDR2 (germline): MNHEY, SVGEGT. V shed 3 bases, J shed 5 bases, and the junction held 4 bases outside the gene matches. The CDR3 bases are TGTGCCAGCAGTTATATCGGGACAGGGGATCAGCCCCAGCATTTT. Protein sequence: CASSYIGTGDQPQHF.